The rows below give T cell receptor beta chains drawn from one sample of a study of spatial heterogeneity in lung cancer. TCRdb re-called the 5' RACE reads with MiXCR, one entry per CDR3 protein. The data contain about 92,000 distinct CDR3 sequences, less than 15% of them singletons. The material sequenced was PBMCs, taken at surgery. Source of these receptors: a male donor with early-stage non-small cell lung cancer. Both conserved end residues are part of each CDR3. D genes are given only for firm matches. Not every row has a clone size; where given, it reads once, few, many or a size class.

j_call	v_call	clone_size	d_call	cdr3_nt	cdr3_aa
TRBJ1-1	TRBV27	few	-	TGTGCCAGCAGTTTTGGGTATGAAGCTTTCTTT	CASSFGYEAFF
TRBJ1-6	TRBV14	few	-	TGTGCCAGCAGCCAAAGACCCGGGGTTCTTGGTTCACCCCTCCACTTT	CASSQRPGVLGSPLHF
TRBJ2-5	TRBV7-9	-	-	TGTGCCAGCAGCCTGACGGCCCAAGAGACCCAGTACTTC	CASSLTAQETQYF
TRBJ2-2	TRBV2	-	-	TGTGCCAGCACAGGGGAACGAACCGGGGAGCTGTTTTTT	CASTGERTGELFF
TRBJ1-1	TRBV19	few	-	TGTGCCAGTAGTATGAGAGGGGAGGCCACTGAAGCTTTCTTT	CASSMRGEATEAFF
TRBJ2-1	TRBV4-3	few	TRBD2	TGCGCCAGCAGCCAAGAAGGACGGACTAGCGGATCCTACAATGAGCAGTTCTTC	CASSQEGRTSGSYNEQFF
TRBJ2-2	TRBV6-2/TRBV6-3	many	-	TGTGCCAGCAGTACAGGGATCGGCACCGGGGAGCTGTTTTTT	CASSTGIGTGELFF
TRBJ2-3	TRBV4-1	few	-	TGCGCCAGCAGCCAAGAAAGTTCAGATACGCAGTATTTT	CASSQESSDTQYF
TRBJ2-1	TRBV6-2/TRBV6-3	few	TRBD2	TGTGCCAGCAGGCGATTAGCGGGGGAGTGGAATGAGCAGTTCTTC	CASRRLAGEWNEQFF
TRBJ2-3	TRBV5-1	-	TRBD2	TGCGCCAGCAGCTTGGGGACTAGCGCAGATACGCAGTATTTT	CASSLGTSADTQYF
TRBJ2-6	TRBV4-2	many	TRBD2	TGTGCCAGCAGCCAAGATCTTGTTGCGGCTAGCGGGAGATTGAGCGGGGCCAACGTCCTGACTTTC	CASSQDLVAASGRLSGANVLTF
TRBJ2-2	TRBV11-2	-	-	TGTGCCAGCAGCTACGACCTGAACACCGGGGAGCTGTTTTTT	CASSYDLNTGELFF
TRBJ2-7	TRBV5-6	-	TRBD2	TGTGCCAGCAGCTTGCTCACAGCGGGGGGGCCCTACGAGCAGTACTTC	CASSLLTAGGPYEQYF
TRBJ1-6	TRBV6-5	few	-	TGTGCCAGCTCGAACCTGAATGGTTCACCCCTCCACTTT	CASSNLNGSPLHF
TRBJ2-3	TRBV5-4	many	TRBD2	TGTGCCAGCAGCTTCCCATCGGTGGCATCGGGACTAGCGGGATTAGGAGTGGGCACAGATACGCAGTATTTT	CASSFPSVASGLAGLGVGTDTQYF
TRBJ1-1	TRBV3-1	few	-	TGTGCCAGCAGCCAACGGACCAGGGACACTGAAGCTTTCTTT	CASSQRTRDTEAFF
TRBJ2-3	TRBV20-1	few	TRBD2	TGCAGTGCGGGACTAGCGGGAACCACAGATACGCAGTATTTT	CSAGLAGTTDTQYF